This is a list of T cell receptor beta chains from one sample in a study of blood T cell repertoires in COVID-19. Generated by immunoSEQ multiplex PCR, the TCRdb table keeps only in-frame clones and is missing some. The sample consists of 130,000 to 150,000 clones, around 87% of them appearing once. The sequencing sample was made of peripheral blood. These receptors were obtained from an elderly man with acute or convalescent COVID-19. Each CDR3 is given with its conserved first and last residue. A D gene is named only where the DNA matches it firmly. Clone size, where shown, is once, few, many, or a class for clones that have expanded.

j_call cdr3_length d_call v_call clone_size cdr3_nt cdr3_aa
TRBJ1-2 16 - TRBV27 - TGTGCCAGCAACCCGGGGGGCCCTAACCTTAACTATGGCTACACCTTC CASNPGGPNLNYGYTF
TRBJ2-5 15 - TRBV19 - TGTGCCAGTAGCGGGGGTGCCAGGTGGTGGGAGACCCAGTACTTC CASSGGARWWETQYF
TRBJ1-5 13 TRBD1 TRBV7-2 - TGTGCCAGCAGCGGGACAGGGTGGGAGCCCCAGCATTTT CASSGTGWEPQHF
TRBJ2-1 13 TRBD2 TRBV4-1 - TGCGCCAGCAAGACTAGCGGGAAAGATGAGCAGTTCTTC CASKTSGKDEQFF
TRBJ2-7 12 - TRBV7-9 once TGTGCCAGCAGCTTAGAGACACACGAGCAGTACTTC CASSLETHEQYF
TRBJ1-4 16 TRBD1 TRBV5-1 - TGCGCCAGCAGCTGGGGACAGGGGGTTACTAATGAAAAACTGTTTTTT CASSWGQGVTNEKLFF
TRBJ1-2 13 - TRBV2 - TGTGCCAGCAGTGAAGGGACACGCTATGGCTACACCTTC CASSEGTRYGYTF
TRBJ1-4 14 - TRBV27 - TGTGCCAGCAGTCGGGGATCACCTAATGAAAAACTGTTTTTT CASSRGSPNEKLFF
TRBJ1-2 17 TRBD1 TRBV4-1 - TGCGCCAGCAGCCAAGTGCGAGCGGGGGACAGCGAATATGGCTACACCTTC CASSQVRAGDSEYGYTF
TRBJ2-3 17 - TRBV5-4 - TGTGCCAGCAGCTTGGCCCGGGCTAGCGCTAACACAGATACGCAGTATTTT CASSLARASANTDTQYF